What follows describes a single T cell receptor (beta chain). Its antigen remains unknown. The CDR3 length is 16 residues. Trimming took 3 bases from V and 4 from J; bases not matched to a gene: 7. Germline loops: CDR1 SGDLS, CDR2 YYNGEE. This sample was taken from a study of CD8 T cells in Susac syndrome. With random hexamers, roughly 0.45 to 1 ug RNA was reverse transcribed. Amplification of TCR beta CDR3 spanned 54 Vbeta and 13 Jbeta via immunoSEQ multiplex PCR. TCRdb fed the immunoSEQ multiplex PCR reads into MiXCR, producing one record per CDR3 protein. The sample holds around 190,000 distinct CDR3 sequences; about 95% are singletons and the top ten take about 0.16%. Study results and limitations: TCR sequencing and HLA analysis covered a relatively small number of individuals.

The chain carries TRBV9 and TRBJ2-1; TRBD2 matches 10 bases. The sample taken for sequencing was CD8+ T cells from PBMCs. This TCR was sampled from a human donor with multiple sclerosis. The CDR3 bases are TGTGCCAGCAGCGGAGGCTTTAGCGGGGGGTACAATGAGCAGTTCTTC. As protein: CASSGGFSGGYNEQFF. Together with reference TRBV9 and TRBJ2-1, the CDR3 gives the full variable domain: DSGVTQTPKHLITATGQRVTLRCSPRSGDLSVYWYQQSLDQGLQFLIQYYNGEERAKGNILERFSAQQFPDLHSELNLSSLELGDSALYFCASSGGFSGGYNEQFFGPGTRLTVL.